This entry features one T cell receptor beta chain sequence. No antigen is known for it. The sample originates from a study of T cell responses to AZD1222 COVID-19 vaccine. Overall study results and limits: After two AZD1222 doses, spike-specific TCR breadth and depth rose versus day 0. A mostly white British donor set with more females was recruited, and clonal diversity was possibly underestimated. Seropositive AZD1222 recipients at baseline numbered only five or six. In the spike-specific TCR repertoire, nearly half reportedly target unmutated variant regions.

The CDR3 consists of 15 residues. V shed 5 bases and J shed 0 bases, with 11 bases lying between them. Germline-derived CDR1 and CDR2 are SGHNT and YENEEA. Profiling relied on immunoSEQ multiplex PCR, and the TCRdb table lists in-frame clones only, not all of them. The table has around 81,000 clones, around 90% seen once. The sequence derives from an adult who received the AZD1222 COVID-19 vaccine. J is TRBJ1-5 and V is TRBV11-3, with no clear D. The input for sequencing was peripheral blood, taken 28 days after the second AZD1222 dose. CDR3 nucleotides: TGTGCCAGCAGCCCCCCACCGTTTAGCAATCAGCCCCAGCATTTT. Protein product: CASSPPPFSNQPQHF.